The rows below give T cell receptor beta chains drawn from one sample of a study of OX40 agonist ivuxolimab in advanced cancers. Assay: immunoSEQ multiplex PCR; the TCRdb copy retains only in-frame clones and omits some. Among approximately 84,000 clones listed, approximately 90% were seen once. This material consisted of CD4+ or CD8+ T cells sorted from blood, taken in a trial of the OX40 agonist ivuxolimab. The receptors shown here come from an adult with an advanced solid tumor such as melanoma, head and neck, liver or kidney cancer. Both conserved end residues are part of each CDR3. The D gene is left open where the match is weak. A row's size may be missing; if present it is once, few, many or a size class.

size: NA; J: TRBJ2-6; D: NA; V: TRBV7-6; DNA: TGTGCCAGCAGCTATCTGGGGTGGTCTGGGGCCAACGTCCTGACTTTC; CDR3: CASSYLGWSGANVLTF
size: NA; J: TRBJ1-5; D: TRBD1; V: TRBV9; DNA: TGTGCCAGCAGCGCTACAGGGGGGGACAATCAGCCCCAGCATTTT; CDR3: CASSATGGDNQPQHF
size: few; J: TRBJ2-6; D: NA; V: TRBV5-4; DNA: TGTGCCAGCAGCTTGGCGGGATCTGGGGCCAACGTCCTGACTTTC; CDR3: CASSLAGSGANVLTF
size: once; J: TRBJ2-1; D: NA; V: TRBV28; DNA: TGTGCCAGCAGTTACAGCGCGACAAACCCCCTCTTC; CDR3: CASSYSATNPLF
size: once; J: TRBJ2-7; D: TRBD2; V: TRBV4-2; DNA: TGTGCCAGCAGCCGGGACTCTAGCGGGAGTCCCTACGAGCAGTACTTC; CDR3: CASSRDSSGSPYEQYF
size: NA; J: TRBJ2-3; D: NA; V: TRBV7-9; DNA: TGTGCCAGCAGCTTAGAGGGAGGGACAGGCCAGTATTTT; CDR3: CASSLEGGTGQYF
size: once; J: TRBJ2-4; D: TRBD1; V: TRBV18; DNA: TGTGCCAGCTCACCAACGACAGGGTATGAAAACATTCAGTACTTC; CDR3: CASSPTTGYENIQYF
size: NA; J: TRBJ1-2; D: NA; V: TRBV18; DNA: TGTGCCAGCTCACCATCCTACAGCGGCGGGGCAGGAGCTCGACACACCTTC; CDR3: CASSPSYSGGAGARHTF
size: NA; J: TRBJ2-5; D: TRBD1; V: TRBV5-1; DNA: TGCGCCAGCAGCTTGGAGGACAGGGCGGAAGAGACCCAGTACTTC; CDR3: CASSLEDRAEETQYF
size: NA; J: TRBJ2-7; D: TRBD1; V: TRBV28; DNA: TGTGCCAGCTACACAGGGGTTGGGGAATACGAGCAGTACTTC; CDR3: CASYTGVGEYEQYF
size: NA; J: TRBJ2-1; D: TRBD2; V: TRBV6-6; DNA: TGTGCCAGCAGTTTCAAGCGGGACTCCTACAATGAGCAGTTCTTC; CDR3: CASSFKRDSYNEQFF
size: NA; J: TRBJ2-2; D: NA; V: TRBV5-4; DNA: TGTGCCAGCAGCATGGCCTTGGCGGGCACCGGGGAGCTGTTTTTT; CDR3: CASSMALAGTGELFF
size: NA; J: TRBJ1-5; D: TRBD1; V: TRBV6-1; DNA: TGTGCCAGCAGTCCGGGACAGGCGAATCAGCCCCAGCATTTT; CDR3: CASSPGQANQPQHF
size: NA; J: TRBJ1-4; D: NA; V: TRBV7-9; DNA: TGTGCCAGCAGCTTAGGGACGGGGGCAACTAATGAAAAACTGTTTTTT; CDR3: CASSLGTGATNEKLFF
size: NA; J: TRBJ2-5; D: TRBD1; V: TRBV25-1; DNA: TGTGCCAGCAGTGGGGTAGGGACAGGGGAAGAGACCCAGTACTTC; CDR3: CASSGVGTGEETQYF
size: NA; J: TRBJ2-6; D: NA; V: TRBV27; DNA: TGTGCCAGCAGCTTGAGGGGAATTAGCTCTGGGGCCAACGTCCTGACTTTC; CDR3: CASSLRGISSGANVLTF
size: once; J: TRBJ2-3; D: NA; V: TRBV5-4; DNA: TGTGCCAGCAGTTTTGGTTCCGATACGCAGTATTTT; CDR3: CASSFGSDTQYF
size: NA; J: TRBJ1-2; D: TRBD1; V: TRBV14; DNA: TGTGCCAGCAGCCCCGCAGGGGGCTATGGCTACACCTTC; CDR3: CASSPAGGYGYTF
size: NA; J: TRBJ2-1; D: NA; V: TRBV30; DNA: TGTGCCTGGGCCCCGGGGACTCCGGGGGTGCAGTTCTTC; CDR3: CAWAPGTPGVQFF
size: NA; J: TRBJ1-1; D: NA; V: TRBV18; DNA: TGTGCCAGCTCACCAATGATACGGGGAACGAACACTGAAGCTTTCTTT; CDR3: CASSPMIRGTNTEAFF
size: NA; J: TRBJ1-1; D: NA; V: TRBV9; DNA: TGTGCCAGCAGCGCATGGGGGGATGGCACTGAAGCTTTCTTT; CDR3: CASSAWGDGTEAFF
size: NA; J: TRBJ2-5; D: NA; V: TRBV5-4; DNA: TGTGCCAGCAGCGCCCCCGCTGAGACCCAGTACTTC; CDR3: CASSAPAETQYF
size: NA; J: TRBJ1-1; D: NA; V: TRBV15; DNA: TGTGCCACCAGCAGACCGACTACCAGGGATAACACTGAAGCTTTCTTT; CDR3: CATSRPTTRDNTEAFF
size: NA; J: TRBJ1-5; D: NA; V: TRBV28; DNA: TGTGCCAGCAGTTTAATAGGGGAATGGCAGCCCCAGCATTTT; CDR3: CASSLIGEWQPQHF
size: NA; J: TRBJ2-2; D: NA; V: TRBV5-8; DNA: TGTGCCAGCAGCTCTGTGTCTTCGGGAGACGTCGGTTTTTTT; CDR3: CASSSVSSGDVGFF
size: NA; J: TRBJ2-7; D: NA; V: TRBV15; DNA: TGTGCCACCAGCCCCGGCATCGGGGTACCTTCCTACGAGCAGTACTTC; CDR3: CATSPGIGVPSYEQYF
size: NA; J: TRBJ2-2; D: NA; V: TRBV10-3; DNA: TGTGCCATCACCGGGACCCACACGCGAGGTGGAGTTGCCGGGGAGCTGTTTTTT; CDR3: CAITGTHTRGGVAGELFF